Below are 27 T cell receptor beta chains sequenced from a single sample in a study of T-cell memory formation after mild COVID-19. TCRdb reanalysed the 5' RACE reads using MiXCR and keeps one entry per CDR3 protein. The sample includes 300,000 to 400,000 distinct CDR3 sequences, over 13% of them seen just once. Sequenced: PBMCs or a T cell subset sorted from them (not recorded which). These TCRs come from a man between 18 and 29 years old who had mild COVID-19 (a few samples of this study predate the infection). Cell type and time point are not known.

The chain is built from TRBV7-3 and TRBJ2-1; D call uncertain. Trimming pared 4 bases from V and 9 bases from J, leaving 13 bases between. Germline V CDR1 and CDR2: SGHTA, FQGTGA. The CDR3 extends over 13 amino acids. DNA for the CDR3: TGTGCCAGCAGCTCGATTACGGGCGGTGAGCAGTTCTTC. Amino acid sequence: CASSSITGGEQFF.

This clonotype was recorded many times. The rearrangement joins TRBV12-3 or TRBV12-4 to TRBJ2-7; D possibly corresponds to TRBD1 (6 bases). There are 11 residues in the CDR3. V shed 6 bases and J shed 5 bases, with 8 bases lying between them. The CDR3 sequence is CASSRGHEQYF. The CDR3 region has the DNA TGTGCCAGCAGCAGGGGTCACGAGCAGTACTTC.

V usage is TRBV27 and J usage is TRBJ2-2; D is unresolved. Germline V gives CDR1 MNHEY, CDR2 SMNVEV (reference sequence). The CDR3 is 14 amino acids. V lost 0 bases, J lost 1 base, and 3 bases lay in between. The CDR3 is CASSLSVNTGELFF. In nucleotides, the CDR3 is TGTGCCAGCAGTTTATCTGTGAACACCGGGGAGCTGTTTTTT.

This chain uses TRBV12-3 or TRBV12-4 with TRBJ1-1; D is ambiguous. The CDR3 is 11 amino acids. The V end was cut by 2 bases, the J end by 11 bases, with 9 bases between. The CDR3 DNA sequence: TGTGCCAGCAGTTTAACCGCTGGGGCTTTCTTT. It translates to CASSLTAGAFF.

This clonotype has just a few counts. The V and J genes are TRBV6-6 and TRBJ1-5; perhaps TRBD1 as D (6 bases). CDR3 length: 15 residues. The V gene lost 6 bases and the J gene lost 0 bases, with 12 bases spanning the gap. The germline gives CDR1 MNHNY, CDR2 SVGAGI (reference sequence). Here the CDR3 DNA reads TGTGCCAGCAGGCAGACAGGTTATAGCAATCAGCCCCAGCATTTT. It codes for CASRQTGYSNQPQHF.

This chain joins TRBV5-1 and TRBJ2-7; D could derive from TRBD1 or TRBD2 (6 bases each). Trimming removed 5 bases from V and 5 bases from J, with 17 bases in between. Germline V gene lookup returns CDR1 SGHRS and CDR2 YFSETQ. The CDR3 has 14 residues. The CDR3 DNA follows: TGCGCCAGCAGTCCGATTGGGGGGCGCGACGAGCAGTACTTC. Residues: CASSPIGGRDEQYF.

V gene TRBV24-1 combines with J gene TRBJ2-1; 10 bases are shared with TRBD2. V gave up 6 bases and J gave up 4 bases; unmatched junction bases: 5. The germline V gene encodes CDR1 KGHDR and CDR2 SFDVKD. CDR3 length equals 15 residues. The CDR3 sequence is CATSPSGGGYNEQFF. Written as DNA, the CDR3 is TGTGCCACCAGTCCTAGCGGGGGTGGTTACAATGAGCAGTTCTTC.

The table lists this clonotype with a few counts. J is TRBJ1-2 and V is TRBV11-2; 7 bases fit TRBD1. Trimming removed 5 bases from V and 0 bases from J; junction bases left unmatched: 6. In germline, CDR1 is SGHAT, CDR2 FQNNGV. This CDR3 spans 15 amino acids. CDR3 DNA: TGTGCCAGCAGCCCCGACAGGGCAACTAACTATGGCTACACCTTC. Amino acids: CASSPDRATNYGYTF.

V gene TRBV11-2 combines with J gene TRBJ1-2; D remains unclear. The CDR3 runs to 15 residues. Looked up from germline, CDR1 is SGHAT and CDR2 is FQNNGV. With 4 bases removed from V and 5 bases from J, the gap between germline ends came to 17 bases. CDR3 loop: CASSSTSTREYGYTF. The CDR3 nucleotides are TGTGCCAGCAGCTCTACGAGTACTCGGGAGTATGGCTACACCTTC.

This clonotype was seen more than once but under ten times. The rearrangement joins TRBV4-3 to TRBJ2-7, with D possibly matching TRBD1 (6 bases). This CDR3 contains 13 residues. Trimming removed 5 bases at V and 3 bases at J, with 11 bases between. In germline, CDR1 is LGHNA, CDR2 YSLEER. The CDR3 is CASSTRQDYEQYF. The CDR3 DNA reads TGCGCCAGCAGCACCCGACAGGACTACGAGCAGTACTTC.

This clonotype was counted only a few times. The rearrangement links TRBV27 to TRBJ2-7; D perhaps matches TRBD2 (7 bases). This CDR3 comprises 14 residues. V was cut by 6 bases and J by 3 bases, with 15 bases left in between. In germline, CDR1 is MNHEY, CDR2 SMNVEV (reference sequence). The CDR3 spells CASSVGGGHYEQYV. For the CDR3, the DNA is TGTGCCAGCAGCGTGGGGGGGGGCCACTACGAGCAGTACGTC.

This clonotype was seen a few times. The gene calls are TRBV7-3 and TRBJ2-1, with TRBD1 as a possible D gene (5 bases). Germline loops: CDR1 SGHTA, CDR2 FQGTGA. The CDR3 is made up of 17 amino acids. V was pared by 6 bases and J by 3 bases, with 21 bases between. This chain's CDR3 is CASSPGASLGFYNEQFF. The CDR3 coding sequence is TGTGCCAGCAGTCCTGGGGCAAGTCTAGGGTTCTACAATGAGCAGTTCTTC.

The chain uses TRBV5-1 and TRBJ1-1; D might be TRBD1 (6 bases). Germline V gene data show CDR1 as SGHRS and CDR2 as YFSETQ. The CDR3 sequence is 15 residues long. Between the trimmed V and J ends, which lost 4 bases and 8 bases, there was a span of 21 bases. The CDR3 coding sequence is TGCGCCAGCAGCCAGAACCTACAGGGCGGGCACGAAGCTTTCTTT. It codes for CASSQNLQGGHEAFF. Looking up the rest from reference TRBV5-1 and TRBJ1-1 gives the full variable domain: KAGVTQTPRYLIKTRGQQVTLSCSPISGHRSVSWYQQTPGQGLQFLFEYFSETQRNKGNFPGRFSGRQFSNSRSEMNVSTLELGDSALYLCASSQNLQGGHEAFFGQGTRLTVV.

The chain combines TRBV12-5 with TRBJ2-2; TRBD1 is a possible D gene (7 bases). Germline loops: CDR1 LGHNT, CDR2 FRNRAP. Trimming took off 1 base at V and 5 bases at J, with 11 bases between the two ends. The CDR3 spans 15 residues. CDR3 coding DNA: TGTGCTAGTGGTTTGGGGCAGGGGGGAACCGGGGAGCTGTTTTTT. Its protein product is CASGLGQGGTGELFF.

This clonotype was counted ten times or more. This chain connects TRBV10-2 to TRBJ2-7; D unclear. This CDR3 contains 12 residues. Germline CDR1 reads WSHSY; CDR2 reads SAAADI. Trimming removed 4 bases from V and 3 bases from J, with 7 bases in between. The CDR3 loop is CASSAESYEQYF. CDR3 nucleotide sequence: TGCGCCAGCAGTGCAGAAAGCTACGAGCAGTACTTC.

This clonotype has only a few counts. The chain carries TRBV10-3 and TRBJ2-7, with no clear D. The CDR3 is 12 amino acids. Germline loops: CDR1 ENHRY, CDR2 SYGVKD. V gave up 8 bases and J gave up 2 bases, with 10 bases separating them. CDR3 in DNA: TGTGCCATCTCGAGCAGAGCCTACGAGCAGTACTTC. Translating it yields CAISSRAYEQYF.

This clonotype came up a few times. The rearrangement uses TRBV5-1 and TRBJ2-1, with 13 bases identical to TRBD2. Germline assignment: CDR1 SGHRS and CDR2 YFSETQ. The CDR3 length is 16 residues. The ends lost 2 bases at V and 4 bases at J; junction bases unmatched: 3. The CDR3 DNA is TGCGCCAGCAGCTTAGGACTAGCGGGGGCTTACAATGAGCAGTTCTTC. This codes for CASSLGLAGAYNEQFF. The full variable domain, in which reference TRBV5-1 and TRBJ2-1 provide the parts outside the CDR3, is KAGVTQTPRYLIKTRGQQVTLSCSPISGHRSVSWYQQTPGQGLQFLFEYFSETQRNKGNFPGRFSGRQFSNSRSEMNVSTLELGDSALYLCASSLGLAGAYNEQFFGPGTRLTVL.

The rearrangement links TRBV5-1 to TRBJ2-1, with D possibly being TRBD2 (6 bases). Germline values: CDR1 SGHRS, CDR2 YFSETQ. V lost 5 bases and J lost 6, with 12 bases in between. CDR3 length: 13 amino acids. Here the CDR3 reads CASRWGDLNEQFF. CDR3 sequence (DNA): TGCGCCAGCAGATGGGGGGACCTCAATGAGCAGTTCTTC.

This clonotype was seen many times. The V gene is TRBV5-5, the J gene TRBJ2-3, with a tentative D call TRBD2 (6 bases). Germline V CDR1 and CDR2: SGHKS, YYEKEE (reference sequence). Trimming took off 4 bases at V and 2 bases at J, with 17 bases between the two ends. The CDR3 extends over 16 amino acids. CDR3: CASSPLTGAPTDTQYF. The DNA of the CDR3 is TGTGCCAGCAGCCCCCTGACGGGAGCCCCCACAGATACGCAGTATTTT.

This clonotype has at least ten counts. The V call is TRBV6-5, the J call TRBJ2-1; tentative D call: TRBD1 (6 bases). Between the trimmed V and J ends, which lost 3 bases and 9 bases, there was a span of 18 bases. This CDR3 is 15 amino acids long. Per the germline V gene, CDR1 is MNHEY and CDR2 is SVGAGI. The CDR3, as DNA: TGTGCCAGCAGTTATCGGAATACAGGGCTTAGTGAGCAGTTCTTC. Translation: CASSYRNTGLSEQFF.

The V and J genes are TRBV20-1 and TRBJ1-2; D possibly corresponds to TRBD1 (5 bases). The CDR3 totals 13 residues. The V gene's germline CDR1 is DFQATT and CDR2 SNEGSKA (reference sequence). Trimming stripped 4 bases from V and 3 bases from J, with 12 bases between. The DNA of the CDR3 is TGCAGTGCTACAGGGTTTGCGGACTATGGCTACACCTTC. Translation gives CSATGFADYGYTF.

The chain employs TRBV11-2 and TRBJ1-4; D is perhaps TRBD1 (5 bases). The V end lost 8 bases, the J end lost 0 bases, and 13 bases lay between the germline ends. CDR3 size: 15 residues. CDR1 is SGHAT and CDR2 is FQNNGV in the germline V gene. The CDR3 spells CASGPGRTTNEKLFF. CDR3 nucleotide sequence: TGTGCCAGCGGACCGGGACGGACAACTAATGAAAAACTGTTTTTT.

This clonotype has at least ten counts. The CDR3: CSARVGGDEQYF. The CDR3 coding sequence is TGCAGTGCTAGAGTCGGGGGGGACGAGCAGTACTTC. The genes are TRBV20-1 and TRBJ2-7, with 8 bases that match TRBD2. From germline, CDR1 is DFQATT and CDR2 SNEGSKA (reference sequence). Trimming removed 1 base from V and 5 bases from J; junction bases left unmatched: 1. CDR3 length: 12 residues.

This clonotype was seen a handful of times. The V call is TRBV4-3, the J call TRBJ2-1; no definite D call. With 1 base removed from V and 8 bases from J, the gap between germline ends came to 12 bases. The CDR3 loop spans 14 amino acids. CDR1 and CDR2 (germline): LGHNA, YSLEER. The CDR3 DNA follows: TGCGCCAGCAGCCAAGCCGGTAGCAGATATGAGCAGTTCTTC. This codes for CASSQAGSRYEQFF.

The sample holds a few counts of this clonotype. This chain uses TRBV7-9 with TRBJ1-5, with no clear D. Germline values: CDR1 SEHNR, CDR2 FQNEAQ (reference sequence). The CDR3 spans 13 residues. The V end lost 5 bases, the J end lost 5 bases, and 10 bases lay between the germline ends. DNA for the CDR3: TGTGCCAGCAGCGCAGGTTCTCATCAGCCCCAGCATTTT. It is translated as CASSAGSHQPQHF.

This clonotype was seen a handful of times. The chain links TRBV5-1 to TRBJ2-5; perhaps TRBD2 as D (5 bases). Deletions cut 0 bases from V and 13 bases from J, with 16 bases between. The CDR3 loop spans 13 amino acids. Germline loops: CDR1 SGHRS, CDR2 YFSETQ. The CDR3 bases are TGCGCCAGCAGCTTGGCCGGCCTTTCCGCGGGGTACTTC. It encodes CASSLAGLSAGYF.

The CDR3 sequence is CATSGQEGPQHF. The CDR3 nucleotides are TGTGCCACCTCGGGCCAGGAAGGGCCCCAGCATTTT. The rearrangement uses TRBV24-1 and TRBJ1-5; D is unclear. CDR3 length: 12 amino acids. Looked up from germline, CDR1 is KGHDR and CDR2 is SFDVKD. V lost 9 bases and J lost 9, with 14 bases in between.